The 25 T cell receptor beta chains below were found in one sample sequenced in a study of graft-versus-host responses after intestinal transplantation. Their cognate antigens are unknown. The data were produced by immunoSEQ multiplex PCR, yet TCRdb's version contains in-frame clones alone and is incomplete. The repertoire holds some 76,000 clones, with about nine tenths as singletons. This specimen was unstimulated CD8+ T cells sorted from spleen or lymph node cells, taken before transplant. The source is a human donor who was the organ donor for an intestinal transplant.

This clone appeared a few times. V usage is TRBV9 and J usage is TRBJ1-4; a possible D gene is TRBD1 (6 bases). Germline assignment: CDR1 SGDLS and CDR2 YYNGEE. The CDR3 is 15 residues long. V was cut by 3 bases and J by 5 bases, with 14 bases left in between. The CDR3: CASSAWDTTNEKLFF. CDR3 DNA: TGTGCCAGCAGCGCTTGGGACACGACGAATGAAAAACTGTTTTTT.

The chain employs TRBV6-1 and TRBJ1-2; the D gene is possibly TRBD1 (5 bases). This CDR3 is built from 16 residues. CDR1 is MNHNS and CDR2 is SASEGT in the germline V gene. Trimming pared 2 bases from V and 4 bases from J, leaving 17 bases between. This CDR3 is CASSEPAGGGGYGYTF. The CDR3 DNA is TGTGCCAGCAGTGAACCCGCCGGGGGAGGTGGCTATGGCTACACCTTC.

J is TRBJ2-4 and V is TRBV30; the D is unclear. The ends were cut back, 5 bases at V and 0 bases at J, with 14 bases in the middle. Per germline, CDR1 GTSNPN and CDR2 SVGIG (reference sequence). The CDR3 loop spans 15 amino acids. CDR3 sequence reads: CAWADRQLAKNIQYF. In DNA form, the CDR3 reads TGTGCCTGGGCGGACCGACAACTAGCCAAAAACATTCAGTACTTC.

This clone appeared once. This chain connects TRBV5-5 to TRBJ1-4, with D unresolved. Germline values: CDR1 SGHKS, CDR2 YYEKEE (reference sequence). The CDR3 covers 16 residues. V shed 0 bases and J shed 7 bases, with 16 bases lying between them. DNA of the CDR3: TGTGCCAGCAGCTTGGTCGCGGGAGCCGGCGTTGAAAAACTGTTTTTT. It codes for CASSLVAGAGVEKLFF.

J is TRBJ1-1 and V is TRBV29-1; D call uncertain. The V gene's germline CDR1 is SQVTM and CDR2 ANQGSEA. Trimming took 4 bases from V and 2 from J, leaving 5 bases between them. This CDR3 has 11 amino acids. For the CDR3, the DNA is TGCAGCGTTGGCAGTAACACTGAAGCTTTCTTT. Protein sequence: CSVGSNTEAFF.

The rearrangement joins TRBV28 to TRBJ2-2; no clear D. In germline, CDR1 is MDHEN, CDR2 SYDVKM. The CDR3 length is 16 residues. Trimming pared 11 bases from V and 7 bases from J, leaving 26 bases between. The CDR3 sequence: CAAASQDGGVSGELFF. The CDR3 nucleotides read TGTGCCGCAGCGTCTCAGGACGGTGGGGTGAGCGGGGAGCTGTTTTTT.

The CDR3 nucleotides are TGTGCCAGTAGTATGATACAGGGCCCAGATACGCAGTATTTT. It encodes CASSMIQGPDTQYF. The V call is TRBV19, the J call TRBJ2-3, with D possibly matching TRBD1 (6 bases). V was cut by 3 bases and J by 4 bases, with 11 bases left in between. CDR1 and CDR2 from the germline V gene are LNHDA and SQIVND (reference sequence). The CDR3 extends over 14 amino acids.

The chain employs TRBV4-2 and TRBJ2-5; TRBD1 or TRBD2 may be the D gene (5 bases each). V lost 3 bases to trimming and J lost 0 bases, with 11 bases between them. The germline CDR1 and CDR2 sequences are LGHNA and YNFKEQ. The CDR3 loop spans 15 amino acids. CDR3 in amino acids: CASSQHLGDQETQYF. As DNA, the CDR3 is TGTGCCAGCAGCCAGCACCTGGGGGACCAAGAGACCCAGTACTTC.

The chain couples TRBV7-8 to TRBJ2-7; 7 nucleotides align to TRBD2. V lost 1 base and J lost 4; bases outside the gene matches: 7. The germline V gene encodes CDR1 SGHVS and CDR2 FQNEAQ. This CDR3 comprises 15 residues. CDR3 amino acids: CASSLGGGDYYEQYF. The CDR3 DNA is TGTGCCAGCAGCTTAGGGGGAGGGGATTATTACGAGCAGTACTTC.

The chain uses TRBV5-1 and TRBJ2-7, with 8 bases that match TRBD2. The CDR3 loop spans 13 amino acids. Germline CDR1 SGHRS, CDR2 YFSETQ. V gave up 2 bases and J gave up 10 bases; unmatched junction bases: 8. The CDR3 nucleotides are TGCGCCAGCAGCTTCTTTTCGGGGGGGATCCAGTACTTC. Translated, it gives CASSFFSGGIQYF.

The chain employs TRBV9 and TRBJ2-1; D call uncertain. The CDR3 covers 13 residues. The germline CDR1 and CDR2 sequences are SGDLS and YYNGEE. Trimming removed 2 bases at V and 3 bases at J, with 6 bases between. CDR3 in amino acids: CASSVGNYNEQFF. The CDR3 bases are TGTGCCAGCAGCGTTGGGAACTACAATGAGCAGTTCTTC.

This sequence joins TRBV7-9 and TRBJ2-7; D is unresolved. V shed 2 bases and J shed 4 bases, with 12 bases lying between them. The CDR3 loop spans 14 amino acids. Germline V CDR1 and CDR2: SEHNR, FQNEAQ (reference sequence). This CDR3 reads CASSLSVSEYEQYF. CDR3 coding DNA: TGTGCCAGCAGCTTATCAGTTTCGGAATACGAGCAGTACTTC.

This rearrangement joins TRBV15 to TRBJ2-7, with 9 bases matching TRBD1. This CDR3 is built from 13 residues. With V trimmed by 2 bases and J by 6 bases, 2 bases remained unmatched. Germline CDR1 is LNHNV and CDR2 is YYDKDF (reference sequence). The CDR3 spells CATSRRTGAEQYF. CDR3 sequence (DNA): TGTGCCACCAGCAGACGGACAGGGGCCGAGCAGTACTTC.

The rearrangement joins TRBV4-1 to TRBJ2-5, with D possibly matching TRBD2 (7 bases). This CDR3 has 17 residues. Per the germline V gene, CDR1 is MGHRA and CDR2 is YSYEKL. Trimming took 4 bases from V and 5 from J, leaving 23 bases between them. The CDR3 DNA reads TGCGCCAGCAGCCGAAACCACGCGGCGGGGGCACGGGAGACCCAGTACTTC. It encodes CASSRNHAAGARETQYF.

This chain uses TRBV2 with TRBJ2-2; 7 nucleotides align to TRBD2. The CDR3 consists of 14 residues. With 5 bases clipped from V and 3 bases from J, the junction kept 3 bases outside the gene matches. Germline V gene sequence: CDR1 SNHLY, CDR2 FYNNEI. This chain's CDR3 is CASSLAGDTGELFF. Here the CDR3 DNA reads TGTGCCAGCAGTCTGGCGGGGGACACCGGGGAGCTGTTTTTT.

The rearrangement uses TRBV7-6 and TRBJ1-2; no clear D. The CDR3 spans 11 residues. Germline-derived CDR1 and CDR2 are SGHVS and FNYEAQ. V lost 5 bases, J lost 2 bases, and 3 bases lay in between. CDR3 DNA: TGTGCCAGCAGCGACAACTATGGCTACACCTTC. Protein product: CASSDNYGYTF.

V and J are TRBV5-1 and TRBJ1-1; tentative D call: TRBD1 (5 bases). Between the trimmed V and J ends, which lost 0 bases and 0 bases, there was a span of 9 bases. Germline V lookup: CDR1 SGHRS, CDR2 YFSETQ. The CDR3 runs to 15 residues. The CDR3 nucleotides read TGCGCCAGCAGCTTGGAACCAGGGCTGAACACTGAAGCTTTCTTT. Residues: CASSLEPGLNTEAFF. Combining the CDR3 with reference TRBV5-1 and TRBJ1-1 gives the whole variable domain KAGVTQTPRYLIKTRGQQVTLSCSPISGHRSVSWYQQTPGQGLQFLFEYFSETQRNKGNFPGRFSGRQFSNSRSEMNVSTLELGDSALYLCASSLEPGLNTEAFFGQGTRLTVV.

CDR3 sequence reads: CARGTGTRGGYTF. CDR3 sequence (DNA): TGTGCCAGGGGAACAGGGACAAGAGGGGGCTACACCTTC. The J gene is TRBJ1-2, the V gene TRBV19; weak D call: TRBD1 (6 bases). V shed 9 bases and J shed 8 bases, with 19 bases lying between them. CDR1 and CDR2 (germline): LNHDA, SQIVND (reference sequence). The CDR3 is 13 amino acids.

CDR3 nucleotide sequence: TGTGCCAGCAGTGAGGGGTTCTCAGATACGCAGTATTTT. Translated: CASSEGFSDTQYF. This chain links TRBV6-1 with TRBJ2-3; D unresolved. CDR1 is MNHNS, CDR2 SASEGT, per germline. V dropped 3 bases and J dropped 4 bases, with 8 bases sitting between them. The CDR3 contains 13 residues.

This rearrangement joins TRBV10-2 to TRBJ2-2; D remains ambiguous. Germline CDR1 WSHSY, CDR2 SAAADI. V shed 0 bases and J shed 1 base, with 9 bases lying between them. This CDR3 spans 16 amino acids. CDR3 bases: TGCGCCAGCAGTGAGTCGATTGCGGTGAACACCGGGGAGCTGTTTTTT. Protein sequence: CASSESIAVNTGELFF.

The chain combines TRBV5-4 with TRBJ2-3, with a tentative D call TRBD2 (6 bases). Trimming cost V 4 bases and J 2 bases, with 17 bases left between them. CDR1 is SGHNT and CDR2 is YYREEE in the germline V gene (reference sequence). The length of the CDR3 is 16 residues. This CDR3 reads CASSAGISESTDTQYF. Here the CDR3 DNA reads TGTGCCAGCAGCGCGGGAATCTCAGAATCCACAGATACGCAGTATTTT.

The chain joins TRBV6-5 to TRBJ2-7; TRBD1 agrees at 9 bases. CDR1 and CDR2 from the germline V gene are MNHEY and SVGAGI. The V and J ends lost 5 bases and 4 bases, in that order; junction bases with no gene match: 6. The CDR3 spans 14 residues. CDR3 residues: CASSKRDRVYEQYF. CDR3 sequence (DNA): TGTGCCAGCAGTAAACGGGACAGGGTGTACGAGCAGTACTTC.

The chain uses TRBV14 and TRBJ2-7; tentatively, D is TRBD1 (6 bases). Germline CDR1 SGHDN, CDR2 FVKESK. The CDR3 sequence is 17 residues long. Between the trimmed V and J ends, which lost 10 bases and 0 bases, there was a span of 25 bases. The CDR3 region is CAICGDYRAASSYEQYF. CDR3 sequence (DNA): TGTGCCATATGTGGCGACTACAGGGCCGCGAGCTCCTACGAGCAGTACTTC.

This clone showed up just once. The gene calls are TRBV28 and TRBJ2-4; the D gene could be TRBD1 or TRBD2 (5 bases each). CDR1 MDHEN and CDR2 SYDVKM come from the germline V gene. This CDR3 spans 14 amino acids. V shed 5 bases and J shed 5 bases, with 13 bases lying between them. In nucleotides, the CDR3 is TGTGCCAGCAGTAACCGGGACCCAGAAAACATTCAGTACTTC. Its protein product is CASSNRDPENIQYF.

This chain uses TRBV7-6 with TRBJ1-2, with TRBD1 matching over 8 bases. The CDR3 totals 13 residues. V shed 1 base, J shed 6 bases, and the junction held 1 base outside the gene matches. CDR1 and CDR2 (germline): SGHVS, FNYEAQ. The CDR3, as DNA: TGTGCCAGCAGCTTAGGGACAGGGAATGGCTACACCTTC. Residues: CASSLGTGNGYTF.